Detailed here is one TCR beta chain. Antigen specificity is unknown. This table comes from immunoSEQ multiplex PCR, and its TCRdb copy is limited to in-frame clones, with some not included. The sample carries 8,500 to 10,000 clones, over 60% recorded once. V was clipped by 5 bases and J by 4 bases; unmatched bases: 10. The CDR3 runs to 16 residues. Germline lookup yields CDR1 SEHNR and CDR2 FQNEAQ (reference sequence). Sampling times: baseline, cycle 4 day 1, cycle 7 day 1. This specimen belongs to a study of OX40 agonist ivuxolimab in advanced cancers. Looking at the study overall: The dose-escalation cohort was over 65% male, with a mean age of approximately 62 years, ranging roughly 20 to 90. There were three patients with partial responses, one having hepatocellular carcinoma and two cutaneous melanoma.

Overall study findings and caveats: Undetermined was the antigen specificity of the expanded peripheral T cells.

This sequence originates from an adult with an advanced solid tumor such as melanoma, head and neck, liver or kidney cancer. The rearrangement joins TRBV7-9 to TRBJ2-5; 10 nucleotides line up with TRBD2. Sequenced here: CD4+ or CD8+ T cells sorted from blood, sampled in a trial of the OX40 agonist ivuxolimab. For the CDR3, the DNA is TGTGCCAGCAGCCCCCCCCTAGCGGGAGTGGGAGAGACCCAGTACTTC. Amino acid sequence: CASSPPLAGVGETQYF.